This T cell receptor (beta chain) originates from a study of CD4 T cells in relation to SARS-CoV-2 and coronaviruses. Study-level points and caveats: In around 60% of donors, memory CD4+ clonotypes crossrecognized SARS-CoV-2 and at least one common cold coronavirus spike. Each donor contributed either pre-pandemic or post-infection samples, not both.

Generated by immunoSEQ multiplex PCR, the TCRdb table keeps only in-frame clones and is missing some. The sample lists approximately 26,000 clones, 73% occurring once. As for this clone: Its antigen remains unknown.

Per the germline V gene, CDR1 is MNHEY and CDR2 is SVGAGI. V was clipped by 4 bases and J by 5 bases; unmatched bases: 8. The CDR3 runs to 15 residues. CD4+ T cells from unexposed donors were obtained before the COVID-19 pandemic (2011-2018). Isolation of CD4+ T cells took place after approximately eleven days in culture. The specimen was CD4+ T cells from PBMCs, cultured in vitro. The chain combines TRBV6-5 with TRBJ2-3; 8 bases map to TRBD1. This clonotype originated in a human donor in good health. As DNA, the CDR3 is TGTGCCAGCAGTTTGGGATGGACAGGGCGAGATACGCAGTATTTT. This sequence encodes CASSLGWTGRDTQYF.